These 7 T cell receptor beta chains were all obtained from the same sample, sequenced in a study of identical twins. TCRdb passed the 5' RACE reads through MiXCR, listing each CDR3 protein once. The sample gives 500,000 or so distinct CDR3 sequences, 20% to 25% of which show up once; around 0.9% is in the top ten. This sample also appeared in a second study, on T cells expressing NK-cell markers.

The sample was CD4+ T cells sorted from blood. The origin of the receptors is a woman between 18 and 29 years old in good health.

This chain links TRBV6-5 with TRBJ1-2; 7 nucleotides align to TRBD1. The germline V gene has CDR1 MNHEY and CDR2 SVGAGI. The length of the CDR3 is 14 residues. Trimming cost V 2 bases and J 6 bases; bases outside gene matches: 6. CDR3 DNA sequence: TGTGCCAGCAGTTACAGGGACAGTATGAATGGCTACACCTTC. Its protein product is CASSYRDSMNGYTF.

This clonotype has a handful of counts. The chain couples TRBV10-3 to TRBJ2-2, with D hard to call. The CDR3 has 14 amino acids. V was trimmed by 0 bases and J by 3 bases, leaving 5 bases between them. CDR1 is ENHRY, CDR2 SYGVKD, per germline. CDR3 DNA: TGTGCCATCAGTGAGTCCCAGGACACCGGGGAGCTGTTTTTT. It translates to CAISESQDTGELFF.

The chain carries TRBV24-1 and TRBJ2-3, with D tentatively TRBD1 or TRBD2 (5 bases each). The V end lost 6 bases, the J end lost 2 bases, and 8 bases lay between the germline ends. Germline CDR1 KGHDR, CDR2 SFDVKD. This CDR3 contains 13 residues. Written as DNA, the CDR3 is TGTGCCACCAGTCCCGGGACCACAGATACGCAGTATTTT. Amino acid sequence: CATSPGTTDTQYF.

This clonotype was seen more than once but under ten times. This chain joins TRBV7-8 and TRBJ2-6, with D unresolved. CDR3 length: 19 amino acids. Trimming removed 2 bases from V and 2 bases from J, with 19 bases in between. The V gene's germline CDR1 is SGHVS and CDR2 FQNEAQ. CDR3 sequence reads: CASSLSTSRSLPGANVLTF. DNA for the CDR3: TGTGCCAGCAGCTTAAGCACGAGCAGATCCCTCCCTGGGGCCAACGTCCTGACTTTC.

CDR3 in amino acids: CSASVSSGPSNTQYF. As DNA, the CDR3 is TGCAGTGCTAGTGTCTCTAGCGGGCCCAGTAATACGCAGTATTTT. The chain uses TRBV20-1 and TRBJ2-3; 8 nucleotides line up with TRBD2. This CDR3 has 15 amino acids. The germline CDR1 and CDR2 sequences are DFQATT and SNEGSKA (reference sequence). The ends lost 3 bases at V and 7 bases at J; junction bases unmatched: 12.

The chain carries TRBV6-2 or TRBV6-3 and TRBJ2-1, with D maybe TRBD1 (6 bases). The CDR3 length is 14 residues. CDR1 and CDR2 (germline): MNHEY, SVGEGT. The V gene lost 6 bases and the J gene lost 4 bases, with 13 bases spanning the gap. In nucleotides, the CDR3 is TGTGCCAGCAGCTTTCGGACAGTGTACAATGAGCAGTTCTTC. It is translated as CASSFRTVYNEQFF.

This clonotype came up many times. The J gene is TRBJ1-5, the V gene TRBV10-3; perhaps TRBD1 as D (5 bases). V lost 2 bases and J 0 bases, leaving 17 bases between the germline ends. Germline-derived CDR1 and CDR2 are ENHRY and SYGVKD. CDR3 size: 18 residues. The CDR3: CAISENKAGGNSNQPQHF. The CDR3 DNA is TGTGCCATCAGTGAGAATAAGGCTGGGGGAAATAGCAATCAGCCCCAGCATTTT.